Below, one TCR beta chain is given with its context. TCRdb's table, derived via immunoSEQ multiplex PCR, lists solely in-frame clones and lacks some. The sample lists tens of thousands of clones; approximately 90% were seen once. These data belong to a study of cytomegalovirus exposure and HLA in healthy donors. With 10 bases removed from V and 0 bases from J, the gap between germline ends came to 10 bases. CDR3 length: 14 amino acids. Germline CDR1 is LNHDA and CDR2 is SQIVND (reference sequence). V usage is TRBV19 and J usage is TRBJ2-6; tentative D call: TRBD1 (5 bases). This receptor was obtained from a man aged 30 to 39 in good health and CMV-seronegative. Sequenced material: PBMCs. CDR3 in DNA: TGTGCCACACAGGAGACCTCTGGGGCCAACGTCCTGACTTTC. It encodes CATQETSGANVLTF.